This passage covers 9 T cell receptor beta chains from one sample sequenced in a study of cytomegalovirus exposure and HLA in healthy donors. Vbeta (60) and Jbeta (13) primers were used in the PCR. The data were produced by immunoSEQ multiplex PCR, yet TCRdb's version contains in-frame clones alone and is incomplete. The data show about 90,000 clones, about 73% seen once. Material: PBMCs. Every receptor here comes from a woman aged 40 to 49 in good health and CMV-seropositive.

This chain joins TRBV7-2 and TRBJ2-1; TRBD2 is a possible D gene (6 bases). V was cut by 11 bases and J by 5 bases, with 10 bases left in between. Germline values: CDR1 SGHTA, CDR2 FQGNSA. The CDR3 has 11 residues. The CDR3 region is CAGGVHNEQFF. The CDR3 DNA is TGTGCCGGCGGGGTCCACAATGAGCAGTTCTTC. The whole variable domain, filled in from reference TRBV7-2 and TRBJ2-1, reads GAGVSQSPSNKVTEKGKDVELRCDPISGHTALYWYRQSLGQGLEFLIYFQGNSAPDKSGLPSDRFSAERTGGSVSTLTIQRTQQEDSAVYLCAGGVHNEQFFGPGTRLTVL.

This sequence joins TRBV19 and TRBJ1-4, with a possible D match to TRBD1 (6 bases). V was clipped by 5 bases and J by 0 bases, with 16 bases between them. Germline V gives CDR1 LNHDA, CDR2 SQIVND (reference sequence). The CDR3 extends over 17 amino acids. The CDR3 loop is CASSAGQLTATNEKLFF. CDR3 in DNA: TGTGCCAGTAGTGCTGGACAGTTAACAGCAACTAATGAAAAACTGTTTTTT.

The table lists this clone with a count of one. The chain links TRBV7-9 to TRBJ2-7, with TRBD1 matching 8 bases. V dropped 4 bases and J dropped 6; count of bases not matched to a gene: 11. The CDR3 runs 15 residues. CDR1 and CDR2 (germline): SEHNR, FQNEAQ (reference sequence). The CDR3 DNA reads as TGTGCCAGCAGCTCTCGCCGTATCACAGGGGGCGAGCAGTACTTC. Its translation is CASSSRRITGGEQYF.

The J gene is TRBJ1-1, the V gene TRBV7-9; 7 nucleotides match TRBD1. Germline CDR1 reads SEHNR; CDR2 reads FQNEAQ (reference sequence). J lost 1 base, V lost 5 bases, and 10 bases had no gene match. The CDR3 sequence is 16 residues long. The CDR3: CASSNQGGKGNTEAFF. CDR3 bases: TGTGCCAGCAGCAATCAGGGGGGTAAGGGGAACACTGAAGCTTTCTTT.

This clone counts as medium-sized (0.01 to 0.1%). The V gene is TRBV4-3, the J gene TRBJ2-7; 7 positions agree with TRBD2. Trimming at V came to 7 bases and at J to 2 bases, leaving 14 bases not matched to a gene. The CDR3 totals 16 residues. Germline V gene lookup returns CDR1 LGHNA and CDR2 YSLEER. In DNA form, the CDR3 reads TGCGCCAGCAAAGCCTCTAGGGAGAGCGGGACCTACGAGCAGTACTTC. This translates into CASKASRESGTYEQYF.

V and J are TRBV29-1 and TRBJ2-2; tentative D call: TRBD1 (6 bases). The V gene's germline CDR1 is SQVTM and CDR2 ANQGSEA. V was trimmed by 4 bases and J by 4 bases, leaving 10 bases between them. The CDR3 length is 13 residues. CDR3 DNA sequence: TGCAGCGTTGTAGGCAGGGGCACCGGGGAGCTGTTTTTT. Protein sequence: CSVVGRGTGELFF.

The V and J genes are TRBV28 and TRBJ2-7; 14 bases map to TRBD2. The V gene end was trimmed by 5 bases and the J gene end by 0 bases; junction bases not matched to a gene: 6. This CDR3 is 17 amino acids long. In germline, CDR1 is MDHEN, CDR2 SYDVKM. DNA for the CDR3: TGTGCCAGCAGTAGGGGACTAGCGGGAGCTAACTCCTACGAGCAGTACTTC. The encoded protein is CASSRGLAGANSYEQYF.

The rearrangement joins TRBV5-1 to TRBJ1-2; TRBD1 might be the D (6 bases). CDR1 SGHRS and CDR2 YFSETQ come from the germline V gene. Trimming pared 0 bases from V and 4 bases from J, leaving 10 bases between. The CDR3 consists of 14 residues. In DNA, the CDR3 is TGCGCCAGCAGCTTGGGGGGACAATCCTATGGCTACACCTTC. As protein: CASSLGGQSYGYTF.

This clone appeared a single time. This chain links TRBV10-3 with TRBJ1-2; D is unresolved. Germline CDR1 and CDR2: ENHRY and SYGVKD. This CDR3 has 17 residues. V was trimmed by 2 bases and J by 5 bases, leaving 21 bases between them. The CDR3 loop is CAISEELRANGVYGYTF. The DNA of the CDR3 is TGTGCCATCAGTGAGGAGTTACGGGCAAACGGGGTGTATGGCTACACCTTC.